This TCR beta chain originates from a study of blood T cell repertoires in COVID-19. Study background: COVID-19 samples collected from the United States, Italy and Spain covered acute and convalescent phases. PBMCs, B-cell-depleted T cells, or T cells were the source of the cDNA or gDNA that made up the material.

V dropped 5 bases and J dropped 6 bases, with 10 bases sitting between them. The CDR3 extends over 13 amino acids. The germline CDR1 and CDR2 sequences are MRHNA and SNTAGT. Two consecutive negative NP/OP PCR tests, clearance, or resolved symptoms defined Cohort 3 recovery. Source study methods: Amplification of reference gene primers provided the estimated nucleated cell counts. Sequencing used immunoSEQ multiplex PCR; TCRdb keeps in-frame clones, though not all of them. V, J and clone size are taken as reported in that table, and D and trimming were inferred from the DNA itself. The repertoire holds fewer than 600,000 clones, with more than 75% as singletons.

The sequencing sample was made of PBMCs or T cells enriched from blood (not recorded which). This sequence joins TRBV6-4 and TRBJ2-2; a weak D match, TRBD1 (7 bases). The sequence came from a woman in her forties who had recovered from COVID-19. This CDR3 is CASSTGEAGELFF. CDR3 in DNA: TGTGCCAGCAGTACAGGGGAGGCCGGGGAGCTGTTTTTT.